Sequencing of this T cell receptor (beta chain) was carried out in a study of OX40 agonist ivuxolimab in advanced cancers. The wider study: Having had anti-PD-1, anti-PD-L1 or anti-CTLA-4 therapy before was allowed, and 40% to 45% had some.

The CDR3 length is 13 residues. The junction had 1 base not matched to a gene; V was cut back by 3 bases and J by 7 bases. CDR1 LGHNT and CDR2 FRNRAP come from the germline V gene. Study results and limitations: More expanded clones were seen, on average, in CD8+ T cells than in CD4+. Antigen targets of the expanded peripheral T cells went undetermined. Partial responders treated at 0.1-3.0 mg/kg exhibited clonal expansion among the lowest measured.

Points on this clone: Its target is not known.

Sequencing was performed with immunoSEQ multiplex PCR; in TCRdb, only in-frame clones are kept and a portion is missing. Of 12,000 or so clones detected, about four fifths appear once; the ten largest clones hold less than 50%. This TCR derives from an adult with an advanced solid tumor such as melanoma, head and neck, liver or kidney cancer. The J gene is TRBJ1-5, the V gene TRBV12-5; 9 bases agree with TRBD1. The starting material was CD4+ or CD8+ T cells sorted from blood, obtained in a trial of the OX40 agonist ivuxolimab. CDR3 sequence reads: CASGFGQGQPQHF. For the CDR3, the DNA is TGTGCTAGTGGTTTCGGACAGGGGCAGCCCCAGCATTTT.